This entry concerns a single TCR beta chain. No antigen is known for it. No much larger clone is present one base from it, and per-base qualities are unavailable. The sample is drawn from a study of T cells after yellow fever vaccination (dated by TCRdb to about 2019). With regard to the full study: Libraries from fractions with low cell numbers were prepared with the SMART-Seq v4 Ultra Low Input RNA kit. To follow T-cell clones before and after primary and booster YFV17D yellow fever vaccination, bulk TCR alpha and beta repertoires were sequenced over time. Two healthy male donors, one aged 18 to 30 and one aged 30 to 40 years, were included in the cohort. Blood was drawn at multiple timepoints before and after primary and secondary immunization, with bulk PBMC replicates and cell subsets isolated. General conclusions and limits of the study: Computational filtering was required because FACS-sorted repertoires could contain abundant contaminating clonotypes from the bulk population. Most clones expanded after primary vaccination were re-detected after the booster (approximately 95% of CD4 and around 88% of CD8), suggesting broad memory maintenance. The secondary T-cell response was weaker than the primary response but faster, peaking on day 5 instead of day 15. Because the study included only a couple of donors, the extent to which the findings can be generalized is limited. A small share of clonotypes occurred in both CD4 and CD8 compartments, likely arising from convergent recombination.

Measured from the cysteine to the phenylalanine, the CDR3 is 16 residues long. Only the CDR3 DNA is retained, 48 bases long and in frame from the first base. The V end gives up 5 bases and the J end 7 bases, leaving 13 bases in the junction not matched to a gene. Sequences MNHNS (CDR1) and SASEGT (CDR2) are obtained from the germline V gene. TCR cDNA was made using 5'RACE template switching, a step that added a universal primer site and unique molecular identifiers. Priming for cDNA synthesis came from both the TCR alpha and TCR beta constant segments. Libraries were amplified in two PCR steps, with sample barcodes and sequencing adapters added in the second step. Sequencing of libraries was performed on Illumina HiSeq 2500 (2x100 bp) or NovaSeq (2x150 bp). The authors' pipeline ran thus. MIGEC handled demultiplexing of reads and collapsing into UMI consensus sequences, while MiXCR performed V(D)J alignment. Vaccine-responding clonotypes were defined with edgeR using replicate PBMC samples, requiring FDR below 0.01 and a log2 fold change above 5 up to day 15. CD4 or CD8 identity was assigned to each bulk clonotype according to whether the clonotype was present at higher abundance in the sequenced CD4 repertoire or the sequenced CD8 repertoire. TCRdb reanalyzed the raw reads on its own, using fastp at Q25 for trimming and MiXCR for clone calling, and kept in-frame beta chains. When rows share a CDR3 protein, they turn into one entry using the most common DNA and genes. The V and J calls were not made by the authors but by TCRdb's processing. Present in this sample are about 130,000 distinct CDR3 sequences, under 8% of which were seen just once. The ten largest clones add up to about 0.61% of the sample.

According to the study, the label for this sample's treatment or condition signals: live attenuated yellow fever vaccine strain. PBMCs were isolated from peripheral blood using a standard Ficoll-Paque protocol. CD4 and CD8 T-cell fractions were isolated with Dynabeads CD4 and CD8 positive selection kits. TriZol was used to extract RNA from bulk PBMCs, CD4 and CD8 fractions, and dextramer-positive and dextramer-negative fractions. The chain joins TRBV6-1 to TRBJ2-7, with 11 bases in between that match TRBD2. The receptor was isolated from a man between 25 and 39 years old who received the YFV17D yellow fever vaccine. The sequences come from CD4+ T cells sorted from PBMCs, collected 10 days after the yellow fever booster vaccination. The CDR3 corresponds to CASSKRLAGLTKEQYF. The sequenced DNA: TGTGCCAGCAGTAAGAGACTAGCGGGACTGACTAAGGAGCAGTACTTC.